One sample yielded the 5 T cell receptor beta chains listed below, sequenced in a study of blood T cell repertoires in COVID-19. Assay used: immunoSEQ multiplex PCR; TCRdb lists only in-frame clones, some missing. The data hold about 73,000 clones, with 73% observed a single time. Material: peripheral blood. The receptors here all came from a man in his sixties with acute or convalescent COVID-19.

Only a few counts were recorded for this clone. This sequence joins TRBV7-9 and TRBJ2-7, with 9 bases that match TRBD1. The CDR3 totals 14 residues. Germline V lookup: CDR1 SEHNR, CDR2 FQNEAQ (reference sequence). J lost 2 bases, V lost 7 bases, and 6 bases had no gene match. CDR3 sequence (DNA): TGTGCCAGCACCCGAGGGACAGGGACCTACGAGCAGTACTTC. Its protein is CASTRGTGTYEQYF.

The sample holds a few counts of this clone. The gene calls are TRBV11-3 and TRBJ2-2; tentatively, D is TRBD2 (7 bases). This CDR3 comprises 15 residues. V lost 4 bases and J 4 bases, leaving 13 bases between the germline ends. The germline V gene has CDR1 SGHNT and CDR2 YENEEA. CDR3 coding DNA: TGTGCCAGCAGCTCCCAGGGAGGGGGCACCGGGGAGCTGTTTTTT. Translating gives CASSSQGGGTGELFF. Drawing the rest from reference TRBV11-3 and TRBJ2-2, the complete variable domain is EAGVVQSPRYKIIEKKQPVAFWCNPISGHNTLYWYLQNLGQGPELLIRYENEEAVDDSQLPKDRFSAERLKGVDSTLKIQPAELGDSAVYLCASSSQGGGTGELFFGEGSRLTVL.

The chain employs TRBV4-1 and TRBJ2-1, with TRBD2 matching over 8 bases. V trimming: 7 bases; J trimming: 5 bases; junction bases outside the gene matches: 13. Germline V gene data show CDR1 as MGHRA and CDR2 as YSYEKL. The CDR3 runs 16 residues. The CDR3 spells CASTKITAGANNEQFF. The CDR3 DNA sequence: TGCGCCAGCACCAAAATAACAGCGGGGGCAAACAATGAGCAGTTCTTC.

This rearrangement joins TRBV18 to TRBJ1-6; no reliable D call. CDR3 length: 12 amino acids. Germline V gene data show CDR1 as KGHSH and CDR2 as LQKENI. Trimming removed 3 bases at V and 7 bases at J, with 4 bases between. This CDR3 reads CASSPPNSPLHF. The CDR3, as DNA: TGTGCCAGCTCACCTCCAAATTCACCCCTCCACTTT.

The rearrangement links TRBV5-1 to TRBJ1-1; no definite D call. From germline, CDR1 is SGHRS and CDR2 YFSETQ. The V end was cut by 4 bases, the J end by 1 base, with 14 bases between. The CDR3 runs to 15 residues. CDR3 nucleotides: TGCGCCAGCAGCGTAGTCCTGACGGGGAACACTGAAGCTTTCTTT. This translates into CASSVVLTGNTEAFF.